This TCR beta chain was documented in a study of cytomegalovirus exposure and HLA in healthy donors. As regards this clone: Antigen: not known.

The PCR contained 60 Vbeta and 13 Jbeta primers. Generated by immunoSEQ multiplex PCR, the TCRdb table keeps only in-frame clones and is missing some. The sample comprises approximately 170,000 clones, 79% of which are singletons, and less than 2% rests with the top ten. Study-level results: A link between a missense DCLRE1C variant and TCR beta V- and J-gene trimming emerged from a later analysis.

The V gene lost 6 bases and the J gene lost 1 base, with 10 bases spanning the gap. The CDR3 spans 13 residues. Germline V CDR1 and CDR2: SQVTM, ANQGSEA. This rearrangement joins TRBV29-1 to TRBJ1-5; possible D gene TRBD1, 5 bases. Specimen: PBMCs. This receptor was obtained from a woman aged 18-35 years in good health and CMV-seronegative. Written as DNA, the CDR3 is TGCAGCGTGGGGGGGGTAAGCAATCAGCCCCAGCATTTT. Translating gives CSVGGVSNQPQHF.